This T cell receptor (beta chain) originates from a study of blood T cell repertoires in COVID-19. About the research overall: Sites across the United States, Italy and Spain contributed samples from acute and convalescent COVID-19. In each case, the material was cDNA or gDNA derived from T cells, B-cell-depleted T cells, or PBMCs.

Authors' data handling: Reference gene primers were amplified, and this amplification served to estimate nucleated cell counts. Profiled with immunoSEQ multiplex PCR; TCRdb holds only in-frame clones, not every one. V, J and clone size were drawn from that table, and D and trimming were deduced from the DNA. The table has roughly 100,000 clones, approximately 82% seen once. Sequenced: peripheral blood. This receptor was taken from a woman of 80 years or more with acute or convalescent COVID-19.

The CDR3 loop is CASSLGTSGSNEQFF. The CDR3 nucleotides are TGCGCCAGCAGCTTGGGGACTAGCGGGAGCAATGAGCAGTTCTTC. This chain joins TRBV5-1 and TRBJ2-1; 13 nucleotides agree with TRBD2. This CDR3 comprises 15 residues. Germline loops: CDR1 SGHRS, CDR2 YFSETQ. With 0 bases clipped from V and 6 bases from J, the junction kept 0 bases outside the gene matches.